These 21 T cell receptor beta chains originate from one sample sequenced in a study of identical twins. TCRdb independently ran MiXCR on the 5' RACE reads; one entry per CDR3 protein. The sample yields hundreds of thousands of distinct CDR3 sequences, 18% seen once. These data are also associated with another study on T cells expressing NK-cell markers.

Sequenced sample: PBMCs. The origin of the receptors is a young woman in good health.

The chain uses TRBV12-3 or TRBV12-4 and TRBJ1-1; D uncertain. The length of the CDR3 is 14 residues. Trimming pared 2 bases from V and 11 bases from J, leaving 18 bases between. The chain's CDR3 is CASSLPRRERFAFF. DNA for the CDR3: TGTGCCAGCAGTTTACCCCGGAGAGAGAGGTTTGCTTTCTTT.

This clonotype was detected only a few times. This rearrangement joins TRBV6-5 to TRBJ2-7; tentatively, D is TRBD1 (6 bases). There are 15 residues in the CDR3. From germline, CDR1 is MNHEY and CDR2 SVGAGI. The germline V and J ends were trimmed by 0 bases and 4 bases, with 13 bases remaining between them. Written as DNA, the CDR3 is TGTGCCAGCAGTTACTCGGGTTGGCAGGGGTACGAGCAGTACTTC. As protein: CASSYSGWQGYEQYF.

A few counts support this clonotype. The chain carries TRBV7-9 and TRBJ2-1; D is possibly TRBD2 (6 bases). The CDR3 length is 17 residues. Germline V lookup: CDR1 SEHNR, CDR2 FQNEAQ (reference sequence). Between the trimmed V and J ends, which lost 5 bases and 5 bases, there was a span of 22 bases. In nucleotides, the CDR3 is TGTGCCAGCAGCGACCGTTTTGGGACTTCTACTAACAATGAGCAGTTCTTC. It specifies CASSDRFGTSTNNEQFF.

CDR3 nucleotide sequence: TGTGCCAGCAGTGCCACCGGGGACTCCAGGTACCAAGAGACCCAGTACTTC. Encoded protein: CASSATGDSRYQETQYF. The chain couples TRBV27 to TRBJ2-5; perhaps TRBD2 as D (6 bases). This CDR3 is built from 17 residues. Per germline, CDR1 MNHEY and CDR2 SMNVEV (reference sequence). V was cut by 5 bases and J by 0 bases, with 19 bases left in between.

This clonotype showed up just a few times. V usage is TRBV20-1 and J usage is TRBJ1-6; unclear D gene. V dropped 0 bases and J dropped 7 bases, with 10 bases sitting between them. Germline V gives CDR1 DFQATT, CDR2 SNEGSKA (reference sequence). The CDR3 runs 14 residues. CDR3 amino acids: CSARDHQGNSPLHF. Written as DNA, the CDR3 is TGCAGTGCTAGAGACCACCAAGGGAATTCACCCCTCCACTTT.

This clonotype was observed a few times. J is TRBJ2-5 and V is TRBV12-3 or TRBV12-4; a weak D match, TRBD2 (6 bases). The CDR3 totals 13 residues. Trimming pared 6 bases from V and 7 bases from J, leaving 15 bases between. This chain's CDR3 is CASSSLVGGTQYF. DNA of the CDR3: TGTGCCAGCAGCTCCCTGGTCGGGGGGACCCAGTACTTC.

J is TRBJ2-1 and V is TRBV20-1; maybe TRBD2 (7 bases). Trimming pared 7 bases from V and 9 bases from J, leaving 16 bases between. Germline V gene sequence: CDR1 DFQATT, CDR2 SNEGSKA (reference sequence). CDR3 size: 12 residues. The CDR3 protein is CSVRKGEGEQFF. Here the CDR3 DNA reads TGCAGTGTCAGAAAGGGGGAGGGTGAGCAGTTCTTC.

This clonotype was detected many times. The V call is TRBV7-9, the J call TRBJ2-3; weak D call: TRBD2 (5 bases). In germline, CDR1 is SEHNR, CDR2 FQNEAQ (reference sequence). Trimming took off 5 bases at V and 6 bases at J, with 9 bases between the two ends. This CDR3 is 12 amino acids long. CDR3 coding DNA: TGTGCCAGCAGCGCTGAGGGTGATACGCAGTATTTT. Its translation is CASSAEGDTQYF.

The rearrangement links TRBV29-1 to TRBJ2-2, with D possibly being TRBD1 or TRBD2 (5 bases each). Germline loops: CDR1 SQVTM, CDR2 ANQGSEA. V was cut by 8 bases and J by 1 base, with 14 bases left in between. The CDR3 is 14 amino acids. The CDR3 reads CSSTGTVNTGELFF. In DNA form, the CDR3 reads TGCAGCAGTACCGGGACCGTGAACACCGGGGAGCTGTTTTTT.

This clonotype was seen many times. The genes are TRBV6-1 and TRBJ2-2; D is undetermined. Trimming removed 5 bases at V and 0 bases at J, with 7 bases between. The CDR3 covers 14 residues. Germline V gives CDR1 MNHNS, CDR2 SASEGT. Here the CDR3 reads CASSLPSNTGELFF. The CDR3, as DNA: TGTGCCAGCAGTCTTCCCTCGAACACCGGGGAGCTGTTTTTT.

This clonotype occurred a few times. The chain uses TRBV18 and TRBJ2-6, with D tentatively TRBD2 (6 bases). Per germline, CDR1 KGHSH and CDR2 LQKENI. This CDR3 region has 16 residues. V lost 3 bases and J lost 1, with 10 bases in between. The CDR3 bases are TGTGCCAGCTCACCCAGGGAGGCATCTGGGGCCAACGTCCTGACTTTC. Translated, it gives CASSPREASGANVLTF.

The V and J genes are TRBV20-1 and TRBJ2-1, with 9 bases that match TRBD2. The V and J ends lost 2 bases and 3 bases, in that order; junction bases with no gene match: 5. CDR1 and CDR2 from the germline V gene are DFQATT and SNEGSKA (reference sequence). This CDR3 contains 15 residues. CDR3 residues: CSARLAGMGYNEQFF. The CDR3 DNA reads as TGCAGTGCTAGACTAGCGGGAATGGGCTACAATGAGCAGTTCTTC.

This clonotype was seen repeatedly, ten times or more. This sequence joins TRBV6-5 and TRBJ2-7, with 7 positions matching TRBD1. Trimming cost V 8 bases and J 2 bases; bases outside gene matches: 6. Germline CDR1 is MNHEY and CDR2 is SVGAGI. The CDR3 totals 13 residues. The CDR3, as DNA: TGTGCCAGCGTTAACAGGGGAACCTACGAGCAGTACTTC. Protein: CASVNRGTYEQYF.

This clonotype occurred once. The chain uses TRBV4-3 and TRBJ2-1, with a possible D match to TRBD2 (5 bases). V lost 2 bases and J lost 0, with 14 bases in between. Germline V gene sequence: CDR1 LGHNA, CDR2 YSLEER. This CDR3 has 17 residues. The CDR3 nucleotides are TGCGCCAGCAGCCAAACACTAGGTTATGGCTCCTACAATGAGCAGTTCTTC. It encodes CASSQTLGYGSYNEQFF.

This clonotype showed up many times. The chain combines TRBV6-5 with TRBJ2-7, with 10 nucleotides matching TRBD1. In germline, CDR1 is MNHEY, CDR2 SVGAGI. With 2 bases clipped from V and 3 bases from J, the junction kept 4 bases outside the gene matches. The CDR3 loop spans 15 amino acids. The CDR3 sequence: CASSYPGTGVYEQYF. The CDR3 DNA is TGTGCCAGCAGTTACCCCGGGACAGGGGTCTACGAGCAGTACTTC.

The chain joins TRBV5-1 to TRBJ2-2; 8 bases are a match to TRBD2. Germline CDR1 SGHRS, CDR2 YFSETQ. CDR3 size: 19 residues. V gave up 1 base and J gave up 6 bases; unmatched junction bases: 17. CDR3 sequence (DNA): TGCGCCAGCAGCTTGCCCGCGGCGGGAGCGGGAGTTTATTCCGGGGAGCTGTTTTTT. This codes for CASSLPAAGAGVYSGELFF. The variable domain in full, completed from reference TRBV5-1 and TRBJ2-2, reads KAGVTQTPRYLIKTRGQQVTLSCSPISGHRSVSWYQQTPGQGLQFLFEYFSETQRNKGNFPGRFSGRQFSNSRSEMNVSTLELGDSALYLCASSLPAAGAGVYSGELFFGEGSRLTVL.

The V gene is TRBV12-3 or TRBV12-4, the J gene TRBJ2-1; 10 bases are a match to TRBD1. CDR3 length: 14 amino acids. Trimming cost V 8 bases and J 8 bases; bases outside gene matches: 9. This CDR3 reads CASQGQGTFDEQFF. DNA of the CDR3: TGTGCCAGCCAGGGACAGGGGACCTTCGATGAGCAGTTCTTC.

This clonotype occurred a few times. For the CDR3, the DNA is TGTGCCAGCAGCTTGGTTCACAGGGCCCCCTACAATGAGCAGTTCTTC. It codes for CASSLVHRAPYNEQFF. The V gene is TRBV7-2, the J gene TRBJ2-1, with D perhaps matching TRBD1 (6 bases). This CDR3 region has 16 residues. V was shortened by 3 bases and J by 2 bases, with 14 bases between the two germline ends. Germline V lookup: CDR1 SGHTA, CDR2 FQGNSA.

V usage is TRBV5-1 and J usage is TRBJ2-1; TRBD2 matches 7 bases. V was pared by 0 bases and J by 3 bases, with 3 bases of the junction left unmatched. The CDR3 length is 15 residues. The germline CDR1 and CDR2 sequences are SGHRS and YFSETQ. The CDR3 nucleotides read TGCGCCAGCAGCTTGGAACTAGCGAGCTACAATGAGCAGTTCTTC. Translation: CASSLELASYNEQFF.

The gene calls are TRBV7-9 and TRBJ2-3, with 12 bases identical to TRBD2. Per germline, CDR1 SEHNR and CDR2 FQNEAQ (reference sequence). This CDR3 is built from 16 residues. Germline trimming cut 5 bases from V and 5 bases from J; bases unmatched to any gene: 8. The CDR3 nucleotides read TGTGCCAGCAGCCGCCCTAGCGGGGGGGCCGTAGATACGCAGTATTTT. This translates into CASSRPSGGAVDTQYF.

The chain uses TRBV19 and TRBJ2-3, with D uncertain. Trimming took 2 bases from V and 2 from J, leaving 11 bases between them. CDR1 is LNHDA, CDR2 SQIVND, per germline (reference sequence). CDR3 size: 15 residues. The CDR3 nucleotides are TGTGCCAGTAGTATAAGGACGGTTTACACAGATACGCAGTATTTT. Its protein product is CASSIRTVYTDTQYF.